The entry below describes one T cell receptor beta chain. Its antigen remains unidentified. V shed 0 bases and J shed 8 bases, with 5 bases lying between them. The CDR3 totals 13 residues. Looked up from germline, CDR1 is MNHEY and CDR2 is SVGAGI. Measured with immunoSEQ multiplex PCR; TCRdb has only the in-frame clones, and not every one. The sample includes around 49,000 clones, approximately 81% of them seen just once. Focal radiation plus CTLA-4 blockade with ipilimumab was given to patients with chemo-refractory metastatic non-small-cell lung cancer. The data were obtained in a study of radiotherapy plus CTLA-4 blockade in lung cancer. Study-level information: Objective response rate was 18%; disease control rate, around 33%. General observations from the study: Early blood T cell clone changes and increased post-radiation serum interferon-beta were reportedly the strongest response predictors. Expansion in blood of tumor-derived TCR clones was seen after radiotherapy plus ipilimumab.

The sample here was peripheral blood, taken from a patient treated with radiotherapy plus ipilimumab. The chain combines TRBV6-5 with TRBJ1-6, with D hard to call. This receptor was identified in a human donor with non-small cell lung cancer whose response to radiotherapy plus ipilimumab could not be evaluated. The CDR3 loop is CASSYSSDSPLHF. Here the CDR3 DNA reads TGTGCCAGCAGTTACTCGTCAGATTCACCCCTCCACTTT.